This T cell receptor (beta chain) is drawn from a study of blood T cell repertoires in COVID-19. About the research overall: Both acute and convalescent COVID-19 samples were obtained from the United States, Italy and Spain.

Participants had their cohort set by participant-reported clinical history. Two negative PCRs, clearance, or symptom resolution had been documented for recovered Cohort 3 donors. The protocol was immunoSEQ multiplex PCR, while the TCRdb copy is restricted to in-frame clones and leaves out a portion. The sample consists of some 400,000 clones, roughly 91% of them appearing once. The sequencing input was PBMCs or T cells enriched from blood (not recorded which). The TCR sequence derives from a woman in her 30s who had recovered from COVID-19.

In DNA, the CDR3 is TGTGCCACCAGCAGAGATGAGGGTAATTACGAGCAGTACTTC. Its protein is CATSRDEGNYEQYF. This sequence joins TRBV15 and TRBJ2-7; TRBD2 is a possible D gene (5 bases). Germline lookup yields CDR1 LNHNV and CDR2 YYDKDF (reference sequence). This CDR3 comprises 14 residues. The V gene lost 0 bases and the J gene lost 4 bases, with 10 bases spanning the gap. The full variable domain, with the rest looked up from reference TRBV15 and TRBJ2-7, is DAMVIQNPRYQVTQFGKPVTLSCSQTLNHNVMYWYQQKSSQAPKLLFHYYDKDFNNEADTPDNFQSRRPNTSFCFLDIRSPGLGDTAMYLCATSRDEGNYEQYFGPGTRLTVT.